This T cell receptor (beta chain) was obtained from a study of blood T cell repertoires in COVID-19. Original analysis: Counts of nucleated cells, estimated from reference gene primer amplification, were obtained. Data came from immunoSEQ multiplex PCR; TCRdb stores just in-frame clones and leaves some out. V, J and clone size derive from that table, while D and trimming were established from the DNA sequence. The table records approximately 240,000 clones, just over 90% of them present only once. Germline CDR1 is SQVTM and CDR2 is ANQGSEA. This CDR3 spans 14 amino acids. Trimming cost V 1 base and J 6 bases; bases outside gene matches: 7. The participants were between about 18 and 90 years old and came from roughly 24 US areas. Cohorts were assigned according to the clinical history that participants reported. Recovered status applied to Cohort 3 donors who had two consecutive negative PCRs. It also applied to those with clearance or with symptom resolution.

The chain has TRBV29-1 and TRBJ1-2, with 8 bases matching TRBD1. The clonotype originates from a woman aged 18-29 years who had recovered from COVID-19. Material for sequencing was PBMCs or T cells enriched from blood (not recorded which). CDR3 protein: CSVEGSGTGDGYTF. In DNA, the CDR3 is TGCAGCGTTGAAGGGTCCGGGACAGGAGATGGCTACACCTTC.